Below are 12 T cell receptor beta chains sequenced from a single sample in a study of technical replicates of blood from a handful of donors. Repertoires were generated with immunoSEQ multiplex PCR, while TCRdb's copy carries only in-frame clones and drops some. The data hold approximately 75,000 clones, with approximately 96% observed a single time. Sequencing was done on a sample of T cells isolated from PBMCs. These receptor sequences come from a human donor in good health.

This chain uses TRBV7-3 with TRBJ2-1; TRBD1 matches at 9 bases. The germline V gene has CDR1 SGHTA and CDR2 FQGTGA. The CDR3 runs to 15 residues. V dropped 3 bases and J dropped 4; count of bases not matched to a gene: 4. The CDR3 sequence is CASSLRDREYNEQFF. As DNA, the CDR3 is TGTGCCAGCAGCTTGCGGGACAGGGAGTACAATGAGCAGTTCTTC.

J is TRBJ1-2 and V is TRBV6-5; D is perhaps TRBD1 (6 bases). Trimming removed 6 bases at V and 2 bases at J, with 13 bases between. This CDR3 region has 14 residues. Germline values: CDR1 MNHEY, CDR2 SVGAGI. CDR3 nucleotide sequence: TGTGCCAGCAGACGAGGACAGTCAAACTATGGCTACACCTTC. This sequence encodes CASRRGQSNYGYTF.

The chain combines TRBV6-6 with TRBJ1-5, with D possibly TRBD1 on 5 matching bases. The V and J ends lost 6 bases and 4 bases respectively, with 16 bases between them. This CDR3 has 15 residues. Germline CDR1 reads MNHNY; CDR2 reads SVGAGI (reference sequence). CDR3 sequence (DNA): TGTGCCAGCAGCCATGAAGGGGAGGGTAATCAGCCCCAGCATTTT. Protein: CASSHEGEGNQPQHF.

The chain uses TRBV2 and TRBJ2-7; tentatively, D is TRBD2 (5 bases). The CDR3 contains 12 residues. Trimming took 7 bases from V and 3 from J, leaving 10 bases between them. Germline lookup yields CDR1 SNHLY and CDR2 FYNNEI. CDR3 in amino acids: CASTESGYEQYF. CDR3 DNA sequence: TGTGCCAGCACGGAGAGCGGCTACGAGCAGTACTTC.

Written as DNA, the CDR3 is TGTGCCAGTAGTCCTCAAGGACAGGAAGATCAGCCCCAGCATTTT. Translating it yields CASSPQGQEDQPQHF. The chain combines TRBV19 with TRBJ1-5; 7 positions agree with TRBD1. Germline CDR1 reads LNHDA; CDR2 reads SQIVND (reference sequence). The CDR3 loop spans 15 amino acids. Trimming removed 5 bases from V and 5 bases from J; junction bases left unmatched: 9.

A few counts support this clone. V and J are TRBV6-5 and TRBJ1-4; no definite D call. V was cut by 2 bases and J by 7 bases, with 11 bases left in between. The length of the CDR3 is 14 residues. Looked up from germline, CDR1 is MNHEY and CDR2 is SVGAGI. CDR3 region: CASSYDWSIEKLFF. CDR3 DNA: TGTGCCAGCAGTTACGACTGGTCGATTGAAAAACTGTTTTTT.

The CDR3: CASSQGSVAKNIQYF. In DNA form, the CDR3 reads TGCGCCAGCAGCCAAGGATCAGTGGCCAAAAACATTCAGTACTTC. The chain uses TRBV4-3 and TRBJ2-4; D call uncertain. V shed 1 base and J shed 1 base, with 8 bases lying between them. This CDR3 comprises 15 residues. Germline V gene lookup returns CDR1 LGHNA and CDR2 YSLEER.

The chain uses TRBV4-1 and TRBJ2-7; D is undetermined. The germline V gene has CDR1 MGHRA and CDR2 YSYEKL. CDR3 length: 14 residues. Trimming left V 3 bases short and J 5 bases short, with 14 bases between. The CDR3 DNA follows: TGCGCCAGCAGCCATACTCGCGGCCAAGACGAGCAGTACTTC. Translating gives CASSHTRGQDEQYF.

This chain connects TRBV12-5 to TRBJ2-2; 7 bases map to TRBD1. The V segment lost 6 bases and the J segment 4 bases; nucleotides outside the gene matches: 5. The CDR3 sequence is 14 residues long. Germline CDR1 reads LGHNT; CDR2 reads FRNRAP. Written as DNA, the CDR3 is TGTGCTAGTGGGTCGGGACAGACCACCGGGGAGCTGTTTTTT. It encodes CASGSGQTTGELFF.

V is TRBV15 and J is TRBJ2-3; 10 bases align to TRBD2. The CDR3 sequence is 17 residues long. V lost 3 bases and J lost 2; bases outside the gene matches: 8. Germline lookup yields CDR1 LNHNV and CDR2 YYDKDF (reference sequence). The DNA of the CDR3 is TGTGCCACCAGCAGGGGTTTGGGACTAGCGCACACAGATACGCAGTATTTT. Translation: CATSRGLGLAHTDTQYF.

The CDR3 bases are TGTGCCAGCAGCCCCACAGGGAACTATGGCTACACCTTC. It encodes CASSPTGNYGYTF. The chain combines TRBV4-2 with TRBJ1-2, with TRBD1 as a possible D gene (6 bases). CDR1 is LGHNA, CDR2 YNFKEQ, per germline. V lost 4 bases to trimming and J lost 2 bases, with 8 bases between them. The CDR3 is 13 residues long.

The CDR3 DNA reads as TGTGCCAGCAGCTATGCGGGGGGCGTGAGCAATCAGCCCCAGCATTTT. It codes for CASSYAGGVSNQPQHF. The rearrangement links TRBV28 to TRBJ1-5, with TRBD1 as a possible D gene (6 bases). V gave up 6 bases and J gave up 1 base, with 16 bases separating them. Germline lookup yields CDR1 MDHEN and CDR2 SYDVKM. This CDR3 contains 16 residues.